The sequence of this TCR beta chain was determined in a study of blood T cells in healthy people across ages. The use of a sample-barcoded 5' primer and a J-beta primer mix characterized a second PCR of roughly 6 to 11 cycles. MiXCR, applied by TCRdb to the 5' RACE reads, yields one record per CDR3 protein. This table holds approximately 1.5 million distinct CDR3 sequences, almost 35% found once. V lost 11 bases and J lost 6, with 8 bases in between. Germline V CDR1 and CDR2: ENHRY, SYGVKD. The CDR3 contains 10 residues. This clonotype showed up many times. The sequence came from a woman aged 25 to 39 in good health. This rearrangement joins TRBV10-3 to TRBJ2-1; D gene unclear. Sequencing input: blood. CDR3 nucleotide sequence: TGTGCCCCCCGGGCCAATGAGCAGTTCTTC. It encodes CAPRANEQFF.